Below, one T cell receptor (beta chain) is given with its context. The entry originates in a study of cytomegalovirus exposure and HLA in healthy donors. The PCR contained 60 Vbeta and 13 Jbeta primers. Profiled with immunoSEQ multiplex PCR; TCRdb holds only in-frame clones, not every one. The repertoire has approximately 190,000 clones, around 85% of them found once; the top ten carry approximately 3.9%. The V and J ends lost 6 bases and 1 base, in that order; junction bases with no gene match: 5. Germline CDR1 reads MGHDK; CDR2 reads SYGVNS. The CDR3 runs to 14 residues. The receptor's source is a man aged 50 to 59 in good health and CMV-seronegative. This chain joins TRBV25-1 and TRBJ1-1; 7 bases are shared with TRBD1. Sequenced material: PBMCs. This chain's CDR3 is CASSKGAWNTEAFF. CDR3 DNA: TGTGCCAGCAGCAAGGGGGCATGGAACACTGAAGCTTTCTTT.